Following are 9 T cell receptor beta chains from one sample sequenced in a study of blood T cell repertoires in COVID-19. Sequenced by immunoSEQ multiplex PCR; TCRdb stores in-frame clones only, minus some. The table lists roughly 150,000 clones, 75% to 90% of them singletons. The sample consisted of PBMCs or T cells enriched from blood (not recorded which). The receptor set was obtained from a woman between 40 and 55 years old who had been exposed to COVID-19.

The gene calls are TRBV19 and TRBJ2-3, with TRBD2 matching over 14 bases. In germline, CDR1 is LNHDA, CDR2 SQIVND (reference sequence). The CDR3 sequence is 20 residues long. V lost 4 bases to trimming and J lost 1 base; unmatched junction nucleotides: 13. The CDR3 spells CASSTPVPGLAGVGTDTQYF. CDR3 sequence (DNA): TGTGCCAGTAGTACCCCGGTTCCGGGACTAGCGGGAGTGGGCACAGATACGCAGTATTTT.

In nucleotides, the CDR3 is TGCAGCGTTGAAGCAGGGGTGAACACTGAAGCTTTCTTT. It codes for CSVEAGVNTEAFF. The genes are TRBV29-1 and TRBJ1-1, with D maybe TRBD1 (6 bases). V was cut by 1 base and J by 0 bases, with 6 bases left in between. CDR1 and CDR2 (germline): SQVTM, ANQGSEA. The CDR3 has 13 amino acids.

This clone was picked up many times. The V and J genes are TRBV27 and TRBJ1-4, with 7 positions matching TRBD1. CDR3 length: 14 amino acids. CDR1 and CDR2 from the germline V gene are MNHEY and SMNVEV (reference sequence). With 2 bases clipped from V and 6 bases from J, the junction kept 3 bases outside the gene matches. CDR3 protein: CASSLATGDEKLFF. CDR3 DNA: TGTGCCAGCAGTTTAGCAACAGGGGATGAAAAACTGTTTTTT.

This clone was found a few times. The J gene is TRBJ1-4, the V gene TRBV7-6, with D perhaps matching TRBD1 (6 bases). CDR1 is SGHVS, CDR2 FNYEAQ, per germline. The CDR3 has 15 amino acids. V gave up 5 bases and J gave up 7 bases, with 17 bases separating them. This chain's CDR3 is CASSDLGQGTEKLFF. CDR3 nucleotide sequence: TGTGCCAGCAGCGACCTCGGGCAGGGGACTGAAAAACTGTTTTTT.

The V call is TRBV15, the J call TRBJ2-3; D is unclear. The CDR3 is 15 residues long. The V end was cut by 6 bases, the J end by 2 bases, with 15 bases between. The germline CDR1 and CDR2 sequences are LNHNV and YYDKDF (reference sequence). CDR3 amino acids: CATRVTNTPTDTQYF. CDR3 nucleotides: TGTGCCACCAGGGTCACAAACACACCCACAGATACGCAGTATTTT.

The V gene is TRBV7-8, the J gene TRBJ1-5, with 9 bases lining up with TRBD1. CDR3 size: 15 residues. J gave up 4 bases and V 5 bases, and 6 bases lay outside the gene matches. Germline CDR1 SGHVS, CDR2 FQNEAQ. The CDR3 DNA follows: TGTGCCAGCAGCGAGGGGACAGGGAAAAATCAGCCCCAGCATTTT. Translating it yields CASSEGTGKNQPQHF.

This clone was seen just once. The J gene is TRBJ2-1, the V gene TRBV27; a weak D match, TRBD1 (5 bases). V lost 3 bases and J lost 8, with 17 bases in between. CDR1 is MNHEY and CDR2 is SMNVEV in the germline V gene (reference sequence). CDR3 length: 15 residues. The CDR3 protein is CASSFVGPPGDEQFF. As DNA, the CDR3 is TGTGCCAGCAGTTTTGTGGGGCCGCCTGGAGATGAGCAGTTCTTC.

The CDR3 here is CASSYRSPATNEKLFF. Here the CDR3 DNA reads TGTGCCAGCAGCTACAGGAGTCCTGCAACTAATGAAAAACTGTTTTTT. This rearrangement joins TRBV28 to TRBJ1-4; a possible D gene is TRBD1 (5 bases). The germline V and J ends were trimmed by 6 bases and 0 bases, with 14 bases remaining between them. The CDR3 loop spans 16 amino acids. Per the germline V gene, CDR1 is MDHEN and CDR2 is SYDVKM.

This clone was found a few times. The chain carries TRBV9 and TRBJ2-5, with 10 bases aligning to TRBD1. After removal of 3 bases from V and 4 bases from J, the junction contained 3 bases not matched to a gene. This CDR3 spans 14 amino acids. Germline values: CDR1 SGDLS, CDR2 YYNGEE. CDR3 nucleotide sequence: TGTGCCAGCAGCGCGTGGGACAGGGGAGAGACCCAGTACTTC. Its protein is CASSAWDRGETQYF.